This T cell receptor (beta chain) was captured by sequencing in a study of blood T cell repertoires in COVID-19. For the study at large: T cells, B-cell-depleted T cells, or PBMCs provided the cDNA or gDNA that served as material.

The CDR3 runs to 15 residues. V was clipped by 7 bases and J by 7 bases, with 19 bases between them. Germline CDR1 and CDR2: SNHLY and FYNNEI. TCRdb keeps only in-frame clones here, not all; method: immunoSEQ multiplex PCR. The sample shows almost 70,000 clones, under 85% of them seen only once. What was sequenced was peripheral blood. The chain uses TRBV2 and TRBJ2-2; a possible D gene is TRBD1 (6 bases). This receptor was taken from a man in his fifties or sixties with acute or convalescent COVID-19. The CDR3 bases are TGTGCCAGCAAATTACAGGGTGATGCGAACGGGGAGCTGTTTTTT. It translates to CASKLQGDANGELFF.